This note documents a single T cell receptor beta chain sequence. The antigen it binds to is not known. No much larger clone exists at a distance of one base, and base qualities are not known. Enrolling through a virtual design, the prospective study's participants ranged in age from about 18 to 89 years and lived across some 22 United States geographic areas. In the prospective study, cohorts were assigned on the basis of participant-reported clinical history obtained from a screening survey and a study questionnaire. For ImmuneRACE Cohort 3, a participant was defined as recovered based on two consecutive negative NP/OP PCR tests, clearance by a healthcare professional, or resolution of symptoms. In the prospective study, mobile phlebotomists collected whole blood, serum and a nasopharyngeal or oropharyngeal swab from each participant. Additional blood draws and questionnaires over a roughly two-month period could optionally be provided by prospective study participants. Before DNA extraction, blood samples from the prospective study were shipped at room temperature or frozen.

These data come from a study of blood T cell repertoires in COVID-19 (dated by TCRdb to the early 2020s). For the study in its entirety: Collaborator samples came from the United States, Italy and Spain and covered acute and convalescent phases of COVID-19. The prospective study material was composed of cDNA or gDNA derived from T cells, B-cell-depleted T cells, or PBMCs. Subjects who had been exposed to COVID-19, were actively infected with it, or had recovered from it provided the deeply sampled blood TCRbeta repertoires that made up the dataset. The repertoires were released in a freely available public database meant as a resource for research on the immune response to SARS-CoV-2. The samples were drawn from the first 160 participants of the ongoing ImmuneRACE study and from over 950 subjects provided by 6 global collaborators. The sample metadata nearly always contained a de-identified subject ID, COVID-19 status, age in years and sex. HLA class I and class II types, where available, came from metadata supplied by the sample provider rather than from assay-based typing. General findings and caveats noted by the study authors: The amount of clinical and demographic metadata varied by source and participant and was provided uncurated.

The CDR3, from cysteine to phenylalanine, totals 18 residues. The sequence is cut down to CDR3 DNA, 54 bases in frame from base 1. The germline V end is reduced by 2 bases and the J end by 3 bases; junction bases left unmatched: 13. TCRbeta CDR3 regions were amplified from genomic DNA using the immunoSEQ Assay, a bias-controlled multiplex PCR. The original methods were these. Within the assay, amplification of reference gene primers was used to estimate how many nucleated cells each sample contained. Sequence reads were collapsed and filtered to measure the absolute abundance of every unique TCRbeta CDR3 rearrangement. For each sample, productive Simpson clonality was calculated by taking the square root of Simpson's diversity index across productive rearrangements. In TCRdb, the immuneACCESS table is reduced to in-frame sequences with V and J assigned. These tables do not hold every clone; where another copy was compared, an unresolved V gene accounts for under half, and the others remain unexplained. The V and J calls and the clone size are those of that table, but D and trimming were determined from the DNA. The sample table holds approximately 440,000 clones, of which 90% were seen once. About 0.57% of the sample comes from the top ten.

In this chain, TRBV6-7 is recombined with TRBJ2-4; a stretch of 7 junction bases matches TRBD2. TRBV6-7 is designated an ORF whose function remains uncertain. The sequenced sample consisted of PBMCs or T cells enriched from blood (not recorded which). The sequence derives from a man aged 18 to 30 who had recovered from COVID-19. The bases read TGTGCCAGCAGTTACGGTCTAGCGGAGACCCTAATCAAAAACATTCAGTACTTC. The translation is CASSYGLAETLIKNIQYF.